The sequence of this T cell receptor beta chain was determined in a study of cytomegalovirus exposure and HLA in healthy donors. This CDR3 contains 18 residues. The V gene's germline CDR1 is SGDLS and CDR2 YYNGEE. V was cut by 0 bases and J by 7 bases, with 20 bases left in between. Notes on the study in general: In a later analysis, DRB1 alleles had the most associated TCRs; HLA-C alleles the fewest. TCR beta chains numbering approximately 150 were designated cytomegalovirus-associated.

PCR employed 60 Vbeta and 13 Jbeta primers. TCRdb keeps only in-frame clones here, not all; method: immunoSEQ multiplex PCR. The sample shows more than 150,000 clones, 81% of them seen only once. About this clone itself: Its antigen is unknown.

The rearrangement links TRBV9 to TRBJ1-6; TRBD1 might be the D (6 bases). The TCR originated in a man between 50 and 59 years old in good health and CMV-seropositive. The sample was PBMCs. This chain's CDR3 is CASSVGDQGRVGNSPLHF. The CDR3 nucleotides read TGTGCCAGCAGCGTAGGGGATCAGGGGCGAGTGGGGAATTCACCCCTCCACTTT.